This T cell receptor beta chain was identified during a study of T cells in Graves' hyperthyroidism and ophthalmopathy (dated by TCRdb to between 2019 and 2020). Study-level background: Peripheral blood was collected at initial diagnosis, before any treatment. A discovery cohort of roughly 100 patients, 43 with Graves' ophthalmopathy and 57 with stable Graves' hyperthyroidism, was used to find distinguishing TCR V-J signatures. An independent validation cohort of fewer than 20 hyperthyroidism patients and 17 patients who later progressed to ophthalmopathy tested prospective prediction of ophthalmopathy. The roughly 100 discovery patients were randomly divided into training and test sets at a 7:3 ratio. In more than 5 Graves' hyperthyroidism patients, the study also compared T-cell repertoires from thyroid tissue with T-cell repertoires from blood. After sampling, hyperthyroidism patients received methimazole starting at 30 mg daily, and ophthalmopathy patients received high-dose intravenous methylprednisolone. TCR Vbeta CDR3 sequencing of 120 to 150 peripheral blood samples (more than 40 ophthalmopathy, around 80 hyperthyroidism and approximately 17 progressor patients) is reported in the paper.

Results the study describes overall, beyond this receptor: In cross-validation, a model built on a 13 V-J signature told ophthalmopathy apart from stable hyperthyroidism with 87.88% sensitivity and approximately 81% specificity, and in testing the same model reached 80%/75%. Sample size was not statistically predetermined, and investigators were not blinded to group allocation. Blood samples also contained most of the expanded thyroid clonotypes (frequency above 0.001), which suggests that blood repertoires may reflect thyroid immune responses. In validation, the model predicted progression to ophthalmopathy with approximately 69% sensitivity and 72.22% specificity, a median of roughly seven months before onset.

Points on this clonotype: Its antigen remains unidentified. The input lacks base qualities; no much larger clone sits a single base away.

Stable Graves' hyperthyroidism was defined as the absence of progression to ophthalmopathy over 18 months of follow-up. Hyperthyroidism patients were newly diagnosed, with disease duration under 2 months, and aged 18 to 65 years. Patients with uncontrolled infections, other autoimmune diseases, pregnancy or lactation were excluded. Diagnoses were based on clinical symptoms, serum thyroxine and TRAb, thyroid ultrasound and orbital computed tomography. PBMCs were separated from approximately 10 ml of fresh peripheral blood using Ficoll-Paque density gradient centrifugation. Total RNA was extracted with Trizol reagent, and quality was checked on an Agilent 2100 Bioanalyzer. In the germline V gene, CDR1 corresponds to MNHEY and CDR2 to SVGEGT. V lost 8 bases and J lost 2 bases; the stretch between them is 19 bases long. The CDR3 runs 15 residues from the cysteine to the phenylalanine. Only the CDR3 DNA is retained, 45 bases long and in frame from the first base.

Amplification of TCR beta CDR3 regions was carried out from RNA transcripts. For the first round of RT-PCR on the TCR CDR3, the HTBI primer set was used together with the Qiagen OneStep RT-PCR kit. Libraries were constructed in a second round of multiplex PCR, after which size selection and purification were performed. Sequencing of the libraries was done on an Illumina HiSeq2000 using paired-end 100 bp reads. The original methods were these. SOAPnuke was used to process the raw data, throwing out any read that contained adapters or uncalled bases, had a mean Phred below 15, or lacked an exact constant-primer or identifier match. High-quality paired reads were merged with COPE v1.2.5, and unique nucleotide sequences were defined as clonotypes. Clonotypes were aligned to IMGT TRBV, TRBD and TRBJ reference segments using MiTCR v1.1. Only V-J combinations with frequency above 0.0001, covering 99% to 99.2% of repertoires, were analysed. The TCS score was defined as the ratio of F50 (clonal expansion) to E x V (chaos), calculated using BLOSUM62-based TCRdist between CDR3 peptides within each V-J. Welch's t-statistics and random forest reduced 500 to 550 V-J features to some 14, which were used in a naive Bayes classifier (R e1071). TCRdb reanalyzed the raw reads on its own, using fastp at Q25 for trimming and MiXCR for clone calling, and kept in-frame beta chains. Each record represents a unique CDR3 protein, reported with the most common genes and DNA among its rows. These V and J calls originate from TCRdb's pipeline instead of the authors' own analysis. The sample records around 350,000 distinct CDR3 sequences, about a fifth of which are singletons. The ten largest clones add up to 3.7% of the sample.

The sequenced material came from blood. This receptor was identified in a woman between 18 and 30 years old with Graves' hyperthyroidism. Recombination connected TRBV6-2 or TRBV6-3 to TRBJ2-7, with the D gene too uncertain to name. Here the CDR3 is given as CASGQESGPTYEQYF. The nucleotides are TGTGCCAGCGGTCAAGAATCGGGTCCTACCTACGAGCAGTACTTC.